The sequence of this T cell receptor beta chain was determined in a study of cytomegalovirus exposure and HLA in healthy donors. Study-level points and caveats: Researchers reported from a later analysis that most CMV-associated TCR beta chains appeared HLA-restricted. Analyses of presence and absence presupposed an approximately uniform sequencing depth across donors. The listing of some 170 TCR beta chains classed them as cytomegalovirus-associated.

The PCR contained 60 Vbeta and 13 Jbeta primers. This table comes from immunoSEQ multiplex PCR, and its TCRdb copy is limited to in-frame clones, with some not included. The sample yields roughly 160,000 clones, over 60% seen once. The CDR3 is 14 residues long. After removal of 11 bases from V and 4 bases from J, the junction contained 10 bases not matched to a gene. The germline V gene encodes CDR1 ENHRY and CDR2 SYGVKD. As concerns this clone: Its antigen is undetermined.

The receptor was derived from a woman aged 25 to 39 in good health and CMV-seronegative. The chain combines TRBV10-3 with TRBJ2-1; 8 nucleotides line up with TRBD1. Input material: PBMCs. The CDR3 here is CALSRDRLYNEQFF. The CDR3 nucleotides are TGTGCCTTGTCCCGGGACAGGTTATACAATGAGCAGTTCTTC.